These 13 T cell receptor beta chains were all obtained from the same sample, sequenced in a study of T cell repertoires in cytomegalovirus infection. Antigen specificity for these receptors is unknown. TCRdb re-derived calls from the reads in MiXCR, one entry per CDR3 protein. This sample yields some 700,000 distinct CDR3 sequences, of which roughly a third are seen a single time; 15% to 20% belongs to the top ten. The sample here was cultured PBMCs, taken from culture after CMV antigen stimulation. These receptors all come from a human donor in good health (CMV status not recorded). Some clones in this sample may be carry-over from other donors' samples.

This clonotype was counted many times. The chain joins TRBV7-2 to TRBJ1-3; 7 bases are shared with TRBD1. V was clipped by 5 bases and J by 1 base; unmatched bases: 14. CDR3 length: 18 amino acids. CDR1 is SGHTA and CDR2 is FQGNSA in the germline V gene. CDR3 region: CASSARATGVDSGNTIYF. DNA of the CDR3: TGTGCCAGCAGCGCGAGGGCTACAGGGGTCGATTCTGGAAACACCATATATTTT. The whole variable domain, remainder taken from reference TRBV7-2 and TRBJ1-3, is GAGVSQSPSNKVTEKGKDVELRCDPISGHTALYWYRQSLGQGLEFLIYFQGNSAPDKSGLPSDRFSAERTGGSVSTLTIQRTQQEDSAVYLCASSARATGVDSGNTIYFGEGSWLTVV.

The genes are TRBV12-3 or TRBV12-4 and TRBJ1-5, with 7 bases lining up with TRBD1. The CDR3 spans 12 residues. With 5 bases clipped from V and 9 bases from J, the junction kept 4 bases outside the gene matches. The CDR3, as DNA: TGTGCCAGCAGTCTCGACAGGGCGCCCCAGCATTTT. Its translation: CASSLDRAPQHF.

The rearrangement links TRBV20-1 to TRBJ1-4; D is possibly TRBD1 (5 bases). The CDR3 consists of 14 residues. Deletions cut 3 bases from V and 1 base from J, with 9 bases between. CDR1 is DFQATT, CDR2 SNEGSKA, per germline (reference sequence). The CDR3 here is CSARGLGTNEKLFF. CDR3 DNA sequence: TGCAGTGCTAGGGGGCTTGGAACTAATGAAAAACTGTTTTTT.

This rearrangement joins TRBV7-4 to TRBJ1-6; 8 bases match TRBD1. This CDR3 has 12 amino acids. CDR1 and CDR2 (germline): SGHVT, SQSDAQ. The trim removed 5 bases at V and 13 bases at J, leaving 4 bases unmatched. This CDR3 is CASSRTGSPLHF. CDR3 DNA sequence: TGTGCCAGCAGCCGGACAGGGTCGCCCCTCCACTTT.

The genes are TRBV4-1 and TRBJ1-1; D is uncertain. CDR3 size: 13 residues. Germline assignment: CDR1 MGHRA and CDR2 YSYEKL. V was clipped by 0 bases and J by 7 bases, with 9 bases between them. The CDR3 loop reads CASSQDPGIEAFF. The CDR3 DNA is TGCGCCAGCAGCCAAGATCCGGGGATTGAAGCTTTCTTT.

This clonotype has a handful of counts. The V and J genes are TRBV4-1 and TRBJ2-5; D gene unclear. The CDR3 runs to 14 residues. Germline V gene data show CDR1 as MGHRA and CDR2 as YSYEKL. Deletions cut 0 bases from V and 0 bases from J, with 5 bases between. The CDR3 DNA sequence: TGCGCCAGCAGCCAAGATAGGAACCAAGAGACCCAGTACTTC. Protein: CASSQDRNQETQYF.

V and J are TRBV6-2 or TRBV6-3 and TRBJ1-1; D possibly corresponds to TRBD1 (6 bases). This CDR3 contains 15 residues. With 7 bases removed from V and 5 bases from J, the gap between germline ends came to 20 bases. Germline V gene lookup returns CDR1 MNHEY and CDR2 SVGEGT. The CDR3 loop reads CASITLIRGGTEAFF. CDR3 coding DNA: TGTGCCAGCATTACGTTAATCAGGGGAGGGACTGAAGCTTTCTTT.

This chain links TRBV12-3 or TRBV12-4 with TRBJ2-5; D unclear. The CDR3 has 14 residues. The V gene lost 3 bases and the J gene lost 1 base, with 9 bases spanning the gap. CDR3 protein: CASSFLQSQETQYF. The CDR3 DNA reads TGTGCCAGCAGTTTCTTACAATCCCAAGAGACCCAGTACTTC.

CDR3 region: CASRPWVEDSPLHF. The CDR3 nucleotides read TGCGCCAGCAGGCCCTGGGTGGAGGATTCACCCCTCCACTTT. The chain couples TRBV4-1 to TRBJ1-6; the D is unclear. Germline V gives CDR1 MGHRA, CDR2 YSYEKL. V was clipped by 6 bases and J by 8 bases, with 14 bases between them. This CDR3 has 14 residues.

The chain combines TRBV20-1 with TRBJ1-1; no clear D. Germline CDR1 and CDR2: DFQATT and SNEGSKA (reference sequence). The CDR3 has 11 amino acids. V lost 7 bases, J lost 2 bases, and 8 bases lay in between. The CDR3 is CSVGLNTEAFF. CDR3 nucleotide sequence: TGCAGTGTCGGCCTCAACACTGAAGCTTTCTTT.

The rearrangement joins TRBV20-1 to TRBJ2-3; D call uncertain. The CDR3 is 15 amino acids. Trimming removed 3 bases from V and 1 base from J, with 14 bases in between. Germline V gene data show CDR1 as DFQATT and CDR2 as SNEGSKA (reference sequence). The CDR3 bases are TGCAGTGCTAGTCCTGCGGTATTTGGCACAGATACGCAGTATTTT. Encoded protein: CSASPAVFGTDTQYF.

The CDR3 DNA sequence: TGTGCCAGCAGCTTGAATCGGGCGTCCGACACTGAAGCTTTCTTT. It is translated as CASSLNRASDTEAFF. J is TRBJ1-1 and V is TRBV4-2; no clear D. Germline CDR1 is LGHNA and CDR2 is YNFKEQ. This CDR3 is built from 15 residues. Between the trimmed V and J ends, which lost 5 bases and 3 bases, there was a span of 16 bases.

This CDR3 is CATETRTEDSYEQYF. The CDR3 DNA reads as TGTGCCACCGAGACCAGGACAGAAGACTCCTACGAGCAGTACTTC. The V and J genes are TRBV19 and TRBJ2-7, with a tentative D call TRBD1 (6 bases). Trimming cost V 10 bases and J 0 bases, with 19 bases left between them. This CDR3 region has 15 residues. The germline V gene has CDR1 LNHDA and CDR2 SQIVND (reference sequence). Together with reference TRBV19 and TRBJ2-7, the CDR3 gives the full variable domain: DGGITQSPKYLFRKEGQNVTLSCEQNLNHDAMYWYRQDPGQGLRLIYYSQIVNDFQKGDIAEGYSVSREKKESFPLTVTSAQKNPTAFYLCATETRTEDSYEQYFGPGTRLTVT.